These 11 T cell receptor beta chains were all obtained from the same sample, sequenced in a study of CD8+ T cells in alopecia areata. Treatment defined: oral pan-JAK inhibitor, 5-10 mg twice daily. Reverse transcribed after extraction, RNA yielded cDNA as the sequencing template. Libraries were prepared by immunoSEQ multiplex PCR; TCRdb keeps only in-frame clonotypes and omits some of them. The data show roughly 110,000 clones, less than 90% seen once. This specimen was CD8+ T cells sorted from blood, taken at week 24, from a patient treated with tofacitinib. The receptors were sampled from a human donor with alopecia areata.

The rearrangement uses TRBV5-5 and TRBJ2-7, with 8 bases fitting TRBD1. There are 14 residues in the CDR3. Per the germline V gene, CDR1 is SGHKS and CDR2 is YYEKEE (reference sequence). The V segment lost 4 bases and the J segment 1 base; nucleotides outside the gene matches: 4. CDR3 DNA sequence: TGTGCCAGCAGCCAAGGGACAGGTTCCTACGAGCAGTACTTC. Its protein is CASSQGTGSYEQYF.

To note about this clone: Relative to the germline gene, one junction end is altered; a read error may explain this. J is TRBJ2-2 and V is TRBV5-6; D may be TRBD2 (6 bases). The germline V gene has CDR1 SGHDT and CDR2 YYEEEE. The CDR3 spans 14 residues. The CDR3 DNA follows: TGTGCCAGCACCTTGGGGGGGAACACCGGGGAGCTGTTTTTT. Its protein is CASTLGGNTGELFF.

This clone showed up just a few times. The chain recombines TRBV7-9 with TRBJ2-1; TRBD1 matches at 8 bases. The CDR3 has 15 amino acids. The junction had 12 bases not matched to a gene; V was cut back by 10 bases and J by 4 bases. Germline CDR1 SEHNR, CDR2 FQNEAQ (reference sequence). CDR3 amino acids: CATKQDRERYNEQFF. The CDR3 region has the DNA TGTGCCACCAAGCAGGACAGGGAGCGGTACAATGAGCAGTTCTTC.

This chain connects TRBV27 to TRBJ1-2, with 9 positions matching TRBD1. The V gene's germline CDR1 is MNHEY and CDR2 SMNVEV (reference sequence). This CDR3 is built from 14 residues. The V gene end was trimmed by 2 bases and the J gene end by 8 bases; junction bases not matched to a gene: 6. The CDR3 bases are TGTGCCAGCAGTTTAGGGACAGGGACGATGGGCTACACCTTC. It yields the protein CASSLGTGTMGYTF.

The chain carries TRBV6-5 and TRBJ2-7; no clear D gene. The V and J ends lost 6 bases and 1 base respectively, with 16 bases between them. This CDR3 is built from 15 residues. From germline, CDR1 is MNHEY and CDR2 SVGAGI. DNA of the CDR3: TGTGCCAGCAGGCTTACCTCTTATAGGTCCTACGAGCAGTACTTC. Amino acids: CASRLTSYRSYEQYF.

The chain uses TRBV9 and TRBJ2-3, with D maybe TRBD2 (6 bases). Trimming shortened V by 4 bases and J by 8 bases, and 14 bases separated the two germline ends. The CDR3 loop spans 13 amino acids. The germline gives CDR1 SGDLS, CDR2 YYNGEE. The chain's CDR3 is CASSRETGGTQYF. CDR3 bases: TGTGCCAGCAGCCGGGAAACCGGGGGTACGCAGTATTTT.

A note on this clone: The same CDR3 arises from other DNA sequences in this sample as well. The chain recombines TRBV6-5 with TRBJ2-7, with TRBD1 matching over 9 bases. The germline CDR1 and CDR2 sequences are MNHEY and SVGAGI. The CDR3 sequence is 15 residues long. V was clipped by 5 bases and J by 0 bases; unmatched bases: 5. This CDR3 reads CASSLGQGSSYEQYF. DNA of the CDR3: TGTGCCAGCAGTCTTGGACAGGGGAGCTCCTACGAGCAGTACTTC.

The V and J genes are TRBV4-3 and TRBJ2-7; 9 nucleotides match TRBD1. Germline V gene sequence: CDR1 LGHNA, CDR2 YSLEER. Germline trimming cut 2 bases from V and 5 bases from J; bases unmatched to any gene: 10. The CDR3 runs to 16 residues. The CDR3 reads CASSQSAGTGKDEQYF. CDR3 DNA: TGCGCCAGCAGCCAATCCGCCGGGACAGGGAAAGACGAGCAGTACTTC.

J is TRBJ2-2 and V is TRBV7-7; TRBD1 matches 10 bases. The CDR3 is 12 amino acids. The V gene's germline CDR1 is SSHAT and CDR2 FNYEAQ (reference sequence). Written as DNA, the CDR3 is TGTGCTCTCGGACAGGGGGCCGGGGAGCTGTTTTTT. Translated: CALGQGAGELFF. The variable domain in full, with the rest retrieved from reference TRBV7-7 and TRBJ2-2, is GAGVSQSPRYKVTKRGQDVTLRCDPISSHATLYWYQQALGQGPEFLTYFNYEAQPDKSGLPSDRFSAERPEGSISTLTIQRTEQRDSAMYRCALGQGAGELFFGEGSRLTVL.

J is TRBJ2-3 and V is TRBV4-3, with D perhaps being TRBD1 or TRBD2 (6 bases each). The CDR3 extends over 15 amino acids. V lost 4 bases, J lost 4 bases, and 15 bases lay in between. CDR1 is LGHNA, CDR2 YSLEER, per germline. The CDR3 DNA reads as TGCGCCAGCAGCCCCTATGGAGGGGGGCCAGATACGCAGTATTTT. Translated, it gives CASSPYGGGPDTQYF.

The rearrangement joins TRBV21-1 to TRBJ2-5; the table names TRBD1, a call not compared with the DNA. TRBV21-1 is tagged as a pseudogene. CDR3 size: 16 residues. CDR3 in amino acids: CASSPGDTSYQETQYF. The CDR3 nucleotides read TGTGCCAGCAGCCCTGGGGACACCTCGTACCAAGAGACCCAGTACTTC.